This T cell receptor (beta chain) was obtained from a study of cytomegalovirus exposure and HLA in healthy donors. Points from the study as a whole: One variant, a missense change in DCLRE1C, was linked in a later analysis to TCR beta V- and J-gene trimming. It was in a later analysis that TCR association rates were seen to vary by HLA locus, highest for DRB1 and lowest for HLA-C.

This PCR relied on a set of 60 Vbeta primers and 13 Jbeta primers. Repertoires were generated with immunoSEQ multiplex PCR, while TCRdb's copy carries only in-frame clones and drops some. Altogether 100,000 to 140,000 clones are present, 82% being singletons, with the ten largest covering approximately 2.6%. V shed 4 bases and J shed 4 bases, with 13 bases lying between them. CDR3 length: 14 residues. Germline V gives CDR1 SNHLY, CDR2 FYNNEI. Regarding this clone: Its matching antigen is unknown.

The receptor was derived from a man between 25 and 39 years old in good health and CMV-seropositive. The sequencing sample was made of PBMCs. This chain uses TRBV2 with TRBJ1-1; D gene unclear. The CDR3: CASSVWRTGTEAFF. The CDR3 DNA reads TGTGCCAGCAGTGTGTGGCGCACGGGCACTGAAGCTTTCTTT. The full variable domain, completed using reference TRBV2 and TRBJ1-1, is EPEVTQTPSHQVTQMGQEVILRCVPISNHLYFYWYRQILGQKVEFLVSFYNNEISEKSEIFDDQFSVERPDGSNFTLKIRSTKLEDSAMYFCASSVWRTGTEAFFGQGTRLTVV.